These 16 T cell receptor beta chains came from one sample sequenced in a study of OX40 agonist ivuxolimab in advanced cancers. Measured with immunoSEQ multiplex PCR; TCRdb has only the in-frame clones, and not every one. The sample shows 55,000 to 70,000 clones, over 70% of them seen only once. The sample in question was CD4+ or CD8+ T cells sorted from blood, obtained in a trial of the OX40 agonist ivuxolimab. These receptors were taken from an adult with an advanced solid tumor such as melanoma, head and neck, liver or kidney cancer.

V gene TRBV5-1 combines with J gene TRBJ1-5; 7 bases are shared with TRBD1. CDR3 length equals 13 residues. Germline trimming cut 4 bases from V and 4 bases from J; bases unmatched to any gene: 2. CDR1 is SGHRS and CDR2 is YFSETQ in the germline V gene. CDR3 protein: CASSPGQNQPQHF. Here the CDR3 DNA reads TGCGCCAGCAGCCCGGGACAGAATCAGCCCCAGCATTTT.

For the CDR3, the DNA is TGTGCCAGCAGTTTAACGCGCCTGACCCCCCACAATGAGCAGTTCTTC. Its translation is CASSLTRLTPHNEQFF. The chain couples TRBV28 to TRBJ2-1; D gene uncertain. The CDR3 runs to 16 residues. The germline gives CDR1 MDHEN, CDR2 SYDVKM. Trimming cost V 2 bases and J 5 bases, with 16 bases left between them. The full variable domain, rest sourced from reference TRBV28 and TRBJ2-1, is DVKVTQSSRYLVKRTGEKVFLECVQDMDHENMFWYRQDPGLGLRLIYFSYDVKMKEKGDIPEGYSVSREKKERFSLILESASTNQTSMYLCASSLTRLTPHNEQFFGPGTRLTVL.

The chain combines TRBV28 with TRBJ1-1, with D possibly TRBD1 on 5 matching bases. There are 12 residues in the CDR3. The V gene's germline CDR1 is MDHEN and CDR2 SYDVKM. V was shortened by 6 bases and J by 7 bases, with 12 bases between the two germline ends. The CDR3 nucleotides read TGTGCCAGCAGATCGGGGGGGTTTGAAGCTTTCTTT. Encoded protein: CASRSGGFEAFF.

The chain has TRBV6-4 and TRBJ2-3; unclear D gene. With 1 base removed from V and 2 bases from J, the gap between germline ends came to 13 bases. The CDR3 is 16 amino acids. Germline CDR1 reads MRHNA; CDR2 reads SNTAGT. The CDR3 reads CASSDLLETFTDTQYF. Written as DNA, the CDR3 is TGTGCCAGCAGTGACTTGTTGGAAACGTTCACAGATACGCAGTATTTT.

The rearrangement uses TRBV25-1 and TRBJ2-5, with D perhaps assigned TRBD1 or TRBD2 (5 bases each). Trimming took 4 bases from V and 5 from J, leaving 20 bases between them. Germline CDR1 is MGHDK and CDR2 is SYGVNS. The CDR3 runs 16 residues. CDR3 sequence (DNA): TGTGCCAGCAGTGGCACCCCGGGACCCCGGCGGGAGACCCAGTACTTC. Protein sequence: CASSGTPGPRRETQYF. The variable domain in full, with the rest retrieved from reference TRBV25-1 and TRBJ2-5, is EADIYQTPRYLVIGTGKKITLECSQTMGHDKMYWYQQDPGMELHLIHYSYGVNSTEKGDLSSESTVSRIRTEHFPLTLESARPSHTSQYLCASSGTPGPRRETQYFGPGTRLLVL.

The J gene is TRBJ2-4, the V gene TRBV28, with 7 positions matching TRBD1. J was trimmed by 2 bases and V by 7 bases; bases with no gene match: 5. Per germline, CDR1 MDHEN and CDR2 SYDVKM. The length of the CDR3 is 14 residues. The CDR3 DNA follows: TGTGCCAGCACCCTACAGGGGACCAAAAACATTCAGTACTTC. It specifies CASTLQGTKNIQYF.

This clone was counted a single time. This chain joins TRBV23-1 and TRBJ2-5; perhaps D is TRBD1 or TRBD2 (5 bases each). TRBV23-1 carries the ORF label, with uncertain function. The CDR3 has 17 amino acids. V lost 4 bases to trimming and J lost 6 bases, with 24 bases between them. CDR3 DNA sequence: TGCGCCAGCAGTCCCGGAAAGAGGGGACCATGTGGCAAGACCCAGTACTTC. Protein: CASSPGKRGPCGKTQYF.

The chain is built from TRBV30 and TRBJ2-3; 9 bases are a match to TRBD1. The CDR3 runs 15 residues. The ends lost 0 bases at V and 3 bases at J; junction bases unmatched: 4. The germline V gene has CDR1 GTSNPN and CDR2 SVGIG (reference sequence). The CDR3 reads CAWSVWDRATDTQYF. CDR3 nucleotides: TGTGCCTGGAGTGTATGGGACAGGGCTACAGATACGCAGTATTTT.

The chain couples TRBV9 to TRBJ1-4; possibly TRBD1 for D (6 bases). V lost 6 bases and J 4 bases, leaving 16 bases between the germline ends. The CDR3 has 15 residues. Germline CDR1 SGDLS, CDR2 YYNGEE. For the CDR3, the DNA is TGTGCCAGCAACAAAGGGGGAGGACTTAATGAAAAACTGTTTTTT. As protein: CASNKGGGLNEKLFF.

The chain joins TRBV14 to TRBJ1-3; D not resolved. With 1 base removed from V and 8 bases from J, the gap between germline ends came to 9 bases. This CDR3 is built from 13 residues. Per the germline V gene, CDR1 is SGHDN and CDR2 is FVKESK. The chain's CDR3 is CASSQAYWDTIYF. CDR3 nucleotide sequence: TGTGCCAGCAGCCAAGCCTATTGGGACACCATATATTTT.

This clone was seen a few times. The CDR3 nucleotides are TGTGCCAGCAGGCCCCCGGACAGTTATGGCTACACCTTC. Translation gives CASRPPDSYGYTF. V and J are TRBV28 and TRBJ1-2; tentatively, D is TRBD1 (6 bases). The ends were cut back, 6 bases at V and 5 bases at J, with 13 bases in the middle. The CDR3 has 13 residues. Per germline, CDR1 MDHEN and CDR2 SYDVKM.

The chain uses TRBV2 and TRBJ2-4, with TRBD2 identical over 10 bases. Germline V CDR1 and CDR2: SNHLY, FYNNEI. Unmatched junction bases numbered 4, after V lost 5 bases and J lost 0 bases. CDR3 size: 16 residues. For the CDR3, the DNA is TGTGCCAGCAGTCCACTAGCGGGGCTAGCCAAAAACATTCAGTACTTC. Protein product: CASSPLAGLAKNIQYF.

This rearrangement joins TRBV18 to TRBJ2-3; 9 bases align to TRBD1. The CDR3 spans 15 residues. The V and J ends lost 0 bases and 4 bases, in that order; junction bases with no gene match: 2. Germline V gene data show CDR1 as KGHSH and CDR2 as LQKENI. The CDR3 reads CASSPPRQGADTQYF. The CDR3 region has the DNA TGTGCCAGCTCACCACCGAGACAGGGGGCAGATACGCAGTATTTT.

This clone is a singleton in its sample. This chain joins TRBV20-1 and TRBJ2-1; maybe TRBD1 (6 bases). Per the germline V gene, CDR1 is DFQATT and CDR2 is SNEGSKA (reference sequence). V dropped 6 bases and J dropped 6 bases, with 9 bases sitting between them. The CDR3 is made up of 11 amino acids. The CDR3 DNA reads as TGCAGTGCCACGACAGGCAATGAGCAGTTCTTC. Translating gives CSATTGNEQFF.

This rearrangement joins TRBV5-1 to TRBJ2-1; D perhaps matches TRBD2 (7 bases). V gave up 7 bases and J gave up 9 bases, with 23 bases separating them. CDR1 is SGHRS and CDR2 is YFSETQ in the germline V gene. CDR3 size: 15 residues. The CDR3 DNA sequence: TGCGCCAGCCGGGCCGGCGTCCCTAGGGGGGGTGAGCAGTTCTTC. This codes for CASRAGVPRGGEQFF.

The V call is TRBV5-1, the J call TRBJ2-5; D tentatively reads TRBD1 or TRBD2 (6 bases each). The CDR3 consists of 15 residues. Germline CDR1 SGHRS, CDR2 YFSETQ. V was clipped by 5 bases and J by 2 bases, with 16 bases between them. CDR3: CASSVGGGPQETQYF. In DNA form, the CDR3 reads TGCGCCAGCAGTGTGGGGGGCGGCCCACAAGAGACCCAGTACTTC.